What follows is one T cell receptor beta chain and its context. The V gene lost 3 bases and the J gene lost 3 bases, with 17 bases spanning the gap. The CDR3 spans 16 residues. The germline CDR1 and CDR2 sequences are SGHDN and FVKESK. This entry is derived from a study of T cell repertoires in cytomegalovirus infection. MiXCR was run by TCRdb on the reads, yielding one entry per CDR3 protein. The sample includes about 300,000 distinct CDR3 sequences, about 9.2% of them seen just once. Sequencing input: PBMCs. This TCR was sampled from a human donor in good health (CMV status not recorded). Some clones in this sample may be carry-over from other donors' samples. V is TRBV14 and J is TRBJ2-5; tentatively, D is TRBD2 (6 bases). The chain's CDR3 is CASSHVIADREETQYF. The DNA of the CDR3 is TGTGCCAGCAGCCACGTTATAGCGGACCGGGAAGAGACCCAGTACTTC.